These 8 T cell receptor beta chains were all obtained from the same sample, sequenced in a study of read filtering for tumor transcriptome and immune sequencing. This library used 300 to 450 ng RNA and molecular barcoded adaptors spanning alpha/delta and beta/gamma chains. TCRdb called the reads again in MiXCR, with one record for every CDR3 protein. Of more than 12,000 distinct CDR3 sequences listed, roughly 22% are singletons. Sequenced: a population of CD138-negative cells sorted from bone marrow. The receptor source for this set is a donor at least 40 years old with multiple myeloma.

Turning to this clonotype: With a far larger clone one base away, a read error is the likely cause. This sequence joins TRBV6-5 and TRBJ2-1; 8 bases match TRBD2. The V gene's germline CDR1 is MNHEY and CDR2 SVGAGI. Germline trimming cut 8 bases from V and 6 bases from J; bases unmatched to any gene: 9. The CDR3 sequence is 14 residues long. The CDR3 protein is CASDDGRALNEQFF. As DNA, the CDR3 is TGTGCCAGCGACGACGGGAGGGCCCTCAATGAGCAGTTCTTC.

This clonotype has a handful of counts. The chain recombines TRBV2 with TRBJ2-7, with D unclear. Deletions cut 3 bases from V and 3 bases from J, with 24 bases between. CDR3 length equals 18 residues. Germline V CDR1 and CDR2: SNHLY, FYNNEI. CDR3 bases: TGTGCCAGCAGTGAGGGCGGCAGGCATTTTGGAACCCTCTACGAGCAGTACTTC. Protein product: CASSEGGRHFGTLYEQYF.

The V gene is TRBV20-1, the J gene TRBJ1-2; 7 nucleotides align to TRBD1. V trimming: 4 bases; J trimming: 4 bases; junction bases outside the gene matches: 6. This CDR3 contains 13 residues. The germline gives CDR1 DFQATT, CDR2 SNEGSKA (reference sequence). Here the CDR3 reads CSATRGTTYGYTF. The CDR3 DNA is TGCAGTGCTACCAGGGGGACAACCTATGGCTACACCTTC.

This clonotype was seen many times. This CDR3 reads CASSGAGYNEQFF. In DNA, the CDR3 is TGTGCCAGCAGTGGTGCGGGATACAATGAGCAGTTCTTC. The V gene is TRBV2, the J gene TRBJ2-1, with D maybe TRBD2 (6 bases). This CDR3 comprises 13 residues. Germline V gene lookup returns CDR1 SNHLY and CDR2 FYNNEI. V was cut by 4 bases and J by 4 bases, with 8 bases left in between.

This clonotype was seen many times. The chain carries TRBV27 and TRBJ2-7; TRBD1 agrees at 8 bases. The CDR3 consists of 16 residues. V shed 4 bases and J 2 bases; nucleotides not matched to a gene: 10. The V gene's germline CDR1 is MNHEY and CDR2 SMNVEV (reference sequence). The CDR3 spells CASSSARQGIPYEQYF. For the CDR3, the DNA is TGTGCCAGCAGTTCTGCGAGACAGGGGATCCCCTACGAGCAGTACTTC.

Points on this clonotype: This may stem from a read error, because a much larger clone lies one nucleotide away. The rearrangement links TRBV6-5 to TRBJ1-6; 9 bases align to TRBD1. Trimming cost V 5 bases and J 7 bases; bases outside gene matches: 9. This CDR3 is built from 16 residues. The germline V gene encodes CDR1 MNHEY and CDR2 SVGAGI. The CDR3 reads CASSRNPGQGNSPLHF. For the CDR3, the DNA is TGTGCCAGCAGTAGAAACCCGGGACAGGGAAATTCACCCCTCCACTTT.

This clonotype appeared many times. The gene calls are TRBV12-3 or TRBV12-4 and TRBJ2-3; perhaps TRBD2 as D (6 bases). This CDR3 is built from 13 residues. Trimming stripped 7 bases from V and 5 bases from J, with 13 bases between. Here the CDR3 reads CASILAGRDTQYF. The CDR3, as DNA: TGTGCCAGCATACTAGCCGGACGAGATACGCAGTATTTT.

This clonotype showed up many times. The chain is built from TRBV18 and TRBJ2-3; D gene uncertain. V was clipped by 4 bases and J by 5 bases, with 10 bases between them. The CDR3 runs 13 residues. Per the germline V gene, CDR1 is KGHSH and CDR2 is LQKENI. The CDR3, as DNA: TGTGCCAGCTCACTAACCTCGGGAGATACGCAGTATTTT. Its translation: CASSLTSGDTQYF.